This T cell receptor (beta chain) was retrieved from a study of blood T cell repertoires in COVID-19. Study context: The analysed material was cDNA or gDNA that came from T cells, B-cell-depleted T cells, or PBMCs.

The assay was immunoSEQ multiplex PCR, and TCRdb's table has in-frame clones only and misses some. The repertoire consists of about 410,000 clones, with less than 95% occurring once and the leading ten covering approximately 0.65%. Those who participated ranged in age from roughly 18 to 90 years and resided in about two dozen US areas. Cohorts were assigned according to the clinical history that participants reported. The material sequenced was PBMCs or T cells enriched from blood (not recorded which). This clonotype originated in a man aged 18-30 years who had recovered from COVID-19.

In nucleotides, the CDR3 is TGTGCCAGCAGTGAGCGGGTTAGCTACACCTTC. This translates into CASSERVSYTF. The chain is built from TRBV6-1 and TRBJ1-2; D is unclear. This CDR3 contains 11 residues. The V and J ends lost 3 bases and 9 bases respectively, with 8 bases between them. Germline CDR1 is MNHNS and CDR2 is SASEGT.